This T cell receptor beta chain was identified during a study of blood T cell repertoires in COVID-19 (dated by TCRdb to between 2020 and 2021). Regarding the research as a whole: The collaborator samples originated in the United States, Italy and Spain and spanned the acute and convalescent phases of COVID-19. The prospective study material was composed of cDNA or gDNA derived from T cells, B-cell-depleted T cells, or PBMCs. Subjects who had been exposed to COVID-19, were actively infected with it, or had recovered from it provided the deeply sampled blood TCRbeta repertoires that made up the dataset. The repertoires were made available in a free public database intended to serve as a resource for research on the immune response to SARS-CoV-2. The samples were drawn from two sources: the first 160 participants of the ongoing ImmuneRACE study, and over 1,000 subjects contributed by 6 global collaborators. A de-identified subject ID, COVID-19 status, age in years and sex were almost always included in the sample metadata. Where available, HLA class I and class II types were taken from metadata supplied by the sample provider and were not determined by assay-based typing.

What the work shows at the level of the full study, not this receptor alone: How much clinical and demographic metadata was included differed by source and by participant, and the metadata was provided uncurated.

TCRbeta CDR3 regions were amplified from genomic DNA by means of the immunoSEQ Assay, a bias-controlled multiplex PCR. The study's processing was this. Nucleated cell counts per sample were estimated from amplification of reference gene primers within the assay. To quantify the absolute abundance of each unique TCRbeta CDR3 rearrangement, sequence reads were collapsed and filtered. For each sample, productive Simpson clonality was calculated by taking the square root of Simpson's diversity index across productive rearrangements. Imported from immuneACCESS, the table was reduced by TCRdb to in-frame sequences with V and J called. These copies leave out some clones; in studies compared against another copy, an unresolved V gene accounts for under half, and the cause of the remainder is not known. The DNA gave D and trimming, while V, J and clone size come from that table. The sample table contains fewer than 150,000 clones; only one count was recorded for 70% to 90% of them. The ten biggest clones cover roughly 9.6% of the sample.

To note about this clone: Its antigen is not yet known. Within one base of it there is no much larger clone, and no base qualities were kept.

V and J are trimmed by 5 bases and 0 bases, and the gene matches miss 4 bases of the junction. CDR1 and CDR2, per the germline V gene, are SGHRS and YFSETQ. Inclusive of the bounding cysteine and phenylalanine, the CDR3 is 15 residues long. The kept DNA is CDR3 alone, 45 bases in frame from the first base. Whole blood was collected in K2EDTA tubes by collaborating institutions according to the institutions' own protocols. Collaborator samples were shipped for TCRbeta analysis as frozen whole blood, isolated PBMCs, or DNA extracted from either sample type. The sample taken for sequencing was peripheral blood. Rearrangement joined TRBV5-1 to TRBJ2-3; 9 central bases correspond to TRBD2. This receptor was obtained from a woman at least 80 years old with acute or convalescent COVID-19. The base sequence is TGCGCCAGCAGTAGACTAGCGGTTAGCACAGATACGCAGTATTTT. It codes for CASSRLAVSTDTQYF.